Below are 18 T cell receptor beta chains sequenced from a single sample in a study of shared T cell receptors in the human thymus. Profiled with immunoSEQ multiplex PCR; TCRdb holds only in-frame clones, not every one. The data show some 700,000 clones, roughly 85% seen once. This sample was also put to use in a study of human thymus T cells.

Sequencing input: thymocytes. The source is a girl in the first two years of life with a congenital heart defect.

The chain links TRBV9 to TRBJ1-3; TRBD1 is a possible D gene (5 bases). Trimming removed 0 bases from V and 0 bases from J, with 10 bases in between. The germline gives CDR1 SGDLS, CDR2 YYNGEE. The CDR3 consists of 16 residues. The CDR3, as DNA: TGTGCCAGCAGCGTAGCGGGGGTTAGCTCTGGAAACACCATATATTTT. The encoded protein is CASSVAGVSSGNTIYF. Full variable domain (remainder filled in from reference TRBV9 and TRBJ1-3): DSGVTQTPKHLITATGQRVTLRCSPRSGDLSVYWYQQSLDQGLQFLIQYYNGEERAKGNILERFSAQQFPDLHSELNLSSLELGDSALYFCASSVAGVSSGNTIYFGEGSWLTVV.

The V call is TRBV2, the J call TRBJ1-3; 9 nucleotides agree with TRBD1. The germline V gene has CDR1 SNHLY and CDR2 FYNNEI. The junction had 7 bases not matched to a gene; V was cut back by 4 bases and J by 0 bases. The CDR3 length is 17 residues. The CDR3 reads CASSVMTGGSSGNTIYF. Written as DNA, the CDR3 is TGTGCCAGCAGTGTGATGACAGGGGGTAGCTCTGGAAACACCATATATTTT.

DNA of the CDR3: TGTGCCAGCAGCTTGGGACAGGGGGCATATGAGCAGTACTTC. Encoded protein: CASSLGQGAYEQYF. The chain is built from TRBV11-2 and TRBJ2-7; 12 bases match TRBD1. J gave up 7 bases and V 3 bases, and 4 bases lay outside the gene matches. The CDR3 has 14 residues. Germline assignment: CDR1 SGHAT and CDR2 FQNNGV. The full variable domain, its missing parts supplied by reference TRBV11-2 and TRBJ2-7, is EAGVAQSPRYKIIEKRQSVAFWCNPISGHATLYWYQQILGQGPKLLIQFQNNGVVDDSQLPKDRFSAERLKGVDSTLKIQPAKLEDSAVYLCASSLGQGAYEQYFGPGTRLTVT.

CDR3 sequence reads: CASSSGQSLNYGYTF. The CDR3 DNA is TGTGCCAGCAGTTCCGGACAGAGCCTAAACTATGGCTACACCTTC. The chain employs TRBV27 and TRBJ1-2; D is possibly TRBD1 (6 bases). CDR3 length: 15 residues. The V end lost 4 bases, the J end lost 2 bases, and 14 bases lay between the germline ends. Per the germline V gene, CDR1 is MNHEY and CDR2 is SMNVEV (reference sequence).

The chain recombines TRBV29-1 with TRBJ2-2; 9 bases align to TRBD2. The length of the CDR3 is 18 residues. Trimming at V came to 0 bases and at J to 3 bases, leaving 11 bases not matched to a gene. Germline lookup yields CDR1 SQVTM and CDR2 ANQGSEA. CDR3 DNA sequence: TGCAGCGTTGAAGATGGTAGCGGGGGCCACCCCGACACCGGGGAGCTGTTTTTT. Its protein is CSVEDGSGGHPDTGELFF.

The genes are TRBV6-5 and TRBJ1-1; TRBD1 agrees at 7 bases. Germline V CDR1 and CDR2: MNHEY, SVGAGI. The CDR3 has 16 amino acids. V lost 4 bases, J lost 4 bases, and 12 bases stayed unmatched. The CDR3 spells CASSSEQNYRGTEAFF. CDR3 DNA sequence: TGTGCCAGCAGTTCCGAACAGAACTACAGGGGCACTGAAGCTTTCTTT.

The J gene is TRBJ2-3, the V gene TRBV5-1, with no clear D. The CDR3 sequence is 13 residues long. V lost 5 bases and J 2 bases, leaving 9 bases between the germline ends. Germline V lookup: CDR1 SGHRS, CDR2 YFSETQ. The CDR3 DNA reads TGCGCCAGCAGTTCCGGTAACACAGATACGCAGTATTTT. This translates into CASSSGNTDTQYF.

This chain links TRBV7-9 with TRBJ1-2; the D gene is possibly TRBD1 (6 bases). There are 17 residues in the CDR3. The V gene lost 0 bases and the J gene lost 4 bases, with 18 bases spanning the gap. Germline CDR1 reads SEHNR; CDR2 reads FQNEAQ (reference sequence). CDR3 DNA: TGTGCCAGCAGCTTAGCCTTGCGGGGGCCTAGGAGCTATGGCTACACCTTC. This encodes CASSLALRGPRSYGYTF.

V gene TRBV6-5 combines with J gene TRBJ1-2; D gene ambiguous. V was shortened by 2 bases and J by 5 bases, with 9 bases between the two germline ends. CDR3 length equals 13 residues. Germline V gene sequence: CDR1 MNHEY, CDR2 SVGAGI. This CDR3 reads CASSYREEYGYTF. DNA for the CDR3: TGTGCCAGCAGTTACCGTGAGGAATATGGCTACACCTTC.

V is TRBV30 and J is TRBJ2-7; TRBD1 matches 9 bases. Trimming at V came to 3 bases and at J to 6 bases, leaving 27 bases not matched to a gene. This CDR3 comprises 20 residues. The V gene's germline CDR1 is GTSNPN and CDR2 SVGIG (reference sequence). The CDR3 DNA reads TGTGCCTGGAGGGACCCCTACCGGGACAGGGTCCCCTCGGGTTCGCGCGAGCAGTACTTC. It codes for CAWRDPYRDRVPSGSREQYF.

This chain links TRBV4-3 with TRBJ2-5, with TRBD1 as a possible D gene (6 bases). Looked up from germline, CDR1 is LGHNA and CDR2 is YSLEER. The CDR3 runs to 14 residues. Trimming pared 2 bases from V and 3 bases from J, leaving 10 bases between. The DNA for the CDR3 is TGCGCCAGCAGCCAATTCACAGGGAAAGAGACCCAGTACTTC. This translates into CASSQFTGKETQYF.

This clone was counted only a few times. This sequence joins TRBV27 and TRBJ1-2; D not certain. CDR1 is MNHEY and CDR2 is SMNVEV in the germline V gene (reference sequence). Trimming left V 0 bases short and J 8 bases short, with 22 bases between. CDR3 length equals 17 residues. The CDR3 nucleotides are TGTGCCAGCAGTTTATCGAGACCGTCATCGGAGTTAGCGGGCTACACCTTC. Translating it yields CASSLSRPSSELAGYTF.

The chain employs TRBV4-1 and TRBJ1-5, with D possibly TRBD1 on 5 matching bases. Germline CDR1 MGHRA, CDR2 YSYEKL. The CDR3 extends over 15 amino acids. The V and J ends lost 3 bases and 5 bases respectively, with 14 bases between them. The DNA of the CDR3 is TGCGCCAGCAGCCAGTTACAGGAATCCTATCAGCCCCAGCATTTT. Its protein product is CASSQLQESYQPQHF.

The chain uses TRBV10-3 and TRBJ2-3; 8 nucleotides agree with TRBD2. Germline V CDR1 and CDR2: ENHRY, SYGVKD. This CDR3 comprises 16 residues. The V segment lost 2 bases and the J segment 5 bases; nucleotides outside the gene matches: 9. The CDR3 loop is CAISEGPRGVRDTQYF. For the CDR3, the DNA is TGTGCCATCAGTGAGGGGCCGCGGGGGGTTCGAGATACGCAGTATTTT.

The chain combines TRBV29-1 with TRBJ2-3; TRBD1 might be the D (5 bases). The V and J ends lost 4 bases and 4 bases respectively, with 15 bases between them. CDR1 is SQVTM and CDR2 is ANQGSEA in the germline V gene. There are 14 residues in the CDR3. The CDR3 sequence: CSVVRLWGADTQYF. CDR3 coding DNA: TGCAGCGTTGTACGCCTTTGGGGCGCAGATACGCAGTATTTT.

The chain recombines TRBV2 with TRBJ2-7; D possibly corresponds to TRBD2 (7 bases). Trimming took off 8 bases at V and 6 bases at J, with 11 bases between the two ends. The CDR3 spans 11 residues. CDR1 is SNHLY, CDR2 FYNNEI, per germline. CDR3 DNA: TGTGCCAGCGGGGGGGCGGGCGAGCAGTACTTC. This sequence encodes CASGGAGEQYF.

Only one count was recorded for this clone. The genes are TRBV11-2 and TRBJ1-5; D may be TRBD1 (5 bases). Trimming took 5 bases from V and 7 from J, leaving 18 bases between them. The length of the CDR3 is 15 residues. Germline CDR1 and CDR2: SGHAT and FQNNGV. CDR3 DNA sequence: TGTGCCAGCAGCAGCCACATAGGGGTCGAGCAGCCCCAGCATTTT. Residues: CASSSHIGVEQPQHF.

The rearrangement uses TRBV7-6 and TRBJ2-3, with a possible D match to TRBD2 (6 bases). The V and J ends lost 2 bases and 2 bases respectively, with 17 bases between them. The CDR3 runs 17 residues. Germline CDR1 reads SGHVS; CDR2 reads FNYEAQ. The CDR3 here is CASSLFLKGTLTDTQYF. In DNA, the CDR3 is TGTGCCAGCAGCTTATTTTTGAAGGGGACTCTCACAGATACGCAGTATTTT.